This is a list of T cell receptor beta chains from one sample in a study of blood T cell repertoires in COVID-19. The data were produced by immunoSEQ multiplex PCR, yet TCRdb's version contains in-frame clones alone and is incomplete. Among around 190,000 clones, roughly 87% were seen once, and the ten largest hold about 1.9%. Sequenced material: peripheral blood. The receptors here all came from a man in his late teens or twenties who had recovered from COVID-19. Each CDR3 is given with its conserved first and last residue. D genes are given only for firm matches. Size values are once, few and many counts, or a class for expanded clones, and some rows have none.

CDR3 protein: CASSQEVVGGGYTF
CDR3 DNA: TGCGCCAGCAGCCAAGAGGTTGTGGGAGGGGGCTACACCTTC
clone size: NA
V gene: TRBV4-1
D gene: NA
J gene: TRBJ1-2

CDR3 protein: CASSPLPAGAGNEQFF
CDR3 DNA: TGTGCCAGCAGCCCCCTACCAGCGGGAGCGGGCAATGAGCAGTTCTTC
clone size: NA
V gene: TRBV5-4
D gene: TRBD2
J gene: TRBJ2-1

CDR3 protein: CASSDWSRTSGSLDQETQYF
CDR3 DNA: TGTGCCAGCAGTGACTGGTCGCGGACTAGCGGGAGTCTAGACCAAGAGACCCAGTACTTC
clone size: NA
V gene: TRBV2
D gene: TRBD2
J gene: TRBJ2-5

CDR3 protein: CASNELRGTEAFF
CDR3 DNA: TGTGCCAGTAACGAATTACGGGGCACTGAAGCTTTCTTT
clone size: NA
V gene: TRBV19
D gene: NA
J gene: TRBJ1-1

CDR3 protein: CASSLGGVEGNTIYF
CDR3 DNA: TGTGCCAGCAGCTTGGGAGGCGTAGAAGGAAACACCATATATTTT
clone size: NA
V gene: TRBV5-4
D gene: NA
J gene: TRBJ1-3

CDR3 protein: CASRGGQGLRLGYTF
CDR3 DNA: TGTGCCAGCAGGGGCGGACAGGGGTTAAGGCTTGGCTACACCTTC
clone size: once
V gene: TRBV27
D gene: TRBD1
J gene: TRBJ1-2

CDR3 protein: CASSQSGSSYNEQFF
CDR3 DNA: TGTGCCAGTAGCCAAAGCGGGAGCTCCTACAATGAGCAGTTCTTC
clone size: few
V gene: TRBV19
D gene: TRBD2
J gene: TRBJ2-1

CDR3 protein: CATSDARGETQYF
CDR3 DNA: TGTGCCACCAGTGATGCGCGGGGAGAGACCCAGTACTTC
clone size: NA
V gene: TRBV24-1
D gene: NA
J gene: TRBJ2-5

CDR3 protein: CASSPGQGASNYGYTF
CDR3 DNA: TGTGCCAGCAGTCCGGGACAGGGGGCGTCTAACTATGGCTACACCTTC
clone size: NA
V gene: TRBV5-6
D gene: TRBD1
J gene: TRBJ1-2

CDR3 protein: CATSDPPGQGGLIF
CDR3 DNA: TGTGCCACCAGTGATCCACCGGGACAGGGGGGGCTAATCTTC
clone size: NA
V gene: TRBV24-1
D gene: TRBD1
J gene: TRBJ1-2

CDR3 protein: CASRLAGLNQPQHF
CDR3 DNA: TGTGCCAGCAGGCTGGCGGGCCTGAATCAGCCCCAGCATTTT
clone size: NA
V gene: TRBV27
D gene: NA
J gene: TRBJ1-5

CDR3 protein: CASRTGLAGGREQYF
CDR3 DNA: TGTGCCAGCAGGACAGGACTAGCGGGAGGTAGAGAGCAGTACTTC
clone size: NA
V gene: TRBV2
D gene: TRBD2
J gene: TRBJ2-7

CDR3 protein: CASRRGLAPNGEQFF
CDR3 DNA: TGCGCCAGCAGGAGGGGACTAGCGCCTAATGGTGAGCAGTTCTTC
clone size: NA
V gene: TRBV10-1
D gene: TRBD2
J gene: TRBJ2-1

CDR3 protein: CASSLQAANTEAFF
CDR3 DNA: TGTGCCAGCAGCTTGCAGGCCGCGAACACTGAAGCTTTCTTT
clone size: NA
V gene: TRBV5-6
D gene: NA
J gene: TRBJ1-1

CDR3 protein: CASSYSATMNTEAFF
CDR3 DNA: TGTGCCAGCAGTTACTCGGCCACAATGAACACTGAAGCTTTCTTT
clone size: NA
V gene: TRBV6-2/TRBV6-3
D gene: NA
J gene: TRBJ1-1